The T cell receptor (beta chain) described here comes from a study of cytomegalovirus exposure and HLA in healthy donors. Study-level findings and limits: The study had only CMV serostatus as immune exposure information.

The CDR3 runs to 15 residues. CDR1 is SGHTA, CDR2 FQGTGA, per germline. V was trimmed by 4 bases and J by 0 bases, leaving 11 bases between them. It was with 60 Vbeta and 13 Jbeta primers that the PCR ran. Generated by immunoSEQ multiplex PCR, the TCRdb table keeps only in-frame clones and is missing some. The sample lists 120,000 or so clones, 50% to 75% occurring once. Details on this clone: Its antigen remains unidentified.

The chain links TRBV7-3 to TRBJ2-3; a weak D match, TRBD2 (5 bases). The specimen sequenced was PBMCs. The sequence derives from a woman aged 40-49 years in good health and CMV-seropositive. CDR3 sequence: CASSSYGLSTDTQYF. CDR3 nucleotide sequence: TGTGCCAGCAGCTCCTATGGACTGAGCACAGATACGCAGTATTTT.